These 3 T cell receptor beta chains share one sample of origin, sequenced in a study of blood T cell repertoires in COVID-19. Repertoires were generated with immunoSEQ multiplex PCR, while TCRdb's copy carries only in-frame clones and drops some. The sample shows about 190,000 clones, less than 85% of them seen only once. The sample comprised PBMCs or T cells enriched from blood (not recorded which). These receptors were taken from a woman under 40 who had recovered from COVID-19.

The CDR3, as DNA: TGCGCCAGCAGCCCTGAGGGCGGCTATGGCTACACCTTC. Translation gives CASSPEGGYGYTF. The J gene is TRBJ1-2, the V gene TRBV5-1, with D unclear. The V gene's germline CDR1 is SGHRS and CDR2 YFSETQ. Between the trimmed V and J ends, which lost 4 bases and 4 bases, there was a span of 11 bases. The CDR3 sequence is 13 residues long.

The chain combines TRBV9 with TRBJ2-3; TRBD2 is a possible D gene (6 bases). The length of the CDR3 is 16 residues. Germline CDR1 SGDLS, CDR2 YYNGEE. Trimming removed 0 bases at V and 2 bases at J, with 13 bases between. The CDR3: CASSVGRGATTDTQYF. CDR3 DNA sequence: TGTGCCAGCAGCGTAGGTCGCGGGGCCACCACAGATACGCAGTATTTT. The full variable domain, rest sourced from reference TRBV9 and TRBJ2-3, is DSGVTQTPKHLITATGQRVTLRCSPRSGDLSVYWYQQSLDQGLQFLIQYYNGEERAKGNILERFSAQQFPDLHSELNLSSLELGDSALYFCASSVGRGATTDTQYFGPGTRLTVL.

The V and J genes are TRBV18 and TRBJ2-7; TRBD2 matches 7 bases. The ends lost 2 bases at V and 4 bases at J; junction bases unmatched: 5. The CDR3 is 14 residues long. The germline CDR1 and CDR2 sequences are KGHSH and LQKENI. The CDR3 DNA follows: TGTGCCAGCTCACCAGGGACTATCCTTTACGAGCAGTACTTC. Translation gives CASSPGTILYEQYF.